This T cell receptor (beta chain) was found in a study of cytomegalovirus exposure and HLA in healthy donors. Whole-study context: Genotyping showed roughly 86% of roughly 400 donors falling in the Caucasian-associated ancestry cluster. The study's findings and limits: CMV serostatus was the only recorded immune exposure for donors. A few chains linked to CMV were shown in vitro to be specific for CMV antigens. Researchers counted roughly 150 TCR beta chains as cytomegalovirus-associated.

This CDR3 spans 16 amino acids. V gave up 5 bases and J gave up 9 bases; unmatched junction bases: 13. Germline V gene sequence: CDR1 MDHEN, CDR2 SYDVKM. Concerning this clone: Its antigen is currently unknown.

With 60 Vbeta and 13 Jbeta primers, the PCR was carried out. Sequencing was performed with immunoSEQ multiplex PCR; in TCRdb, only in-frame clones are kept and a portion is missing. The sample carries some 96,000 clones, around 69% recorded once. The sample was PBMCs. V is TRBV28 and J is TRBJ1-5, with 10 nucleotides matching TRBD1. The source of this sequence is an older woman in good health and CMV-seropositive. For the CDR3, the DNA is TGTGCCAGCAGTCCGCCGGGACAGGGGTTACGACGGCCCCAGCATTTT. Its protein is CASSPPGQGLRRPQHF.